These 2 T cell receptor beta chains were all obtained from the same sample, sequenced in a study of tissue T cells after allogeneic stem cell transplantation. Sequenced by immunoSEQ multiplex PCR; TCRdb stores in-frame clones only, minus some. The table has some 3,500 clones, more than 40% seen once. As for time point: mouse harvest day 14 after allogeneic transplant. The graft held 10^6 splenic CD5+ T cells and 10^7 T-cell-depleted bone marrow cells. Sequenced sample: gut tissue. The source is a female BALB/c mouse given C57BL/6 T cells with graft-versus-host disease after an allogeneic hematopoietic cell transplant.

This clone occurred a few times. The gene names here belong to mouse. The read stops 1 residue short of the end of the CDR3; the missing end is completed from the germline J gene. The chain has TRBV13-3 and TRBJ2-5; TRBD1 is a possible D gene (5 bases). Germline CDR1 is NNHDY and CDR2 is SYVADS. CDR3 length equals 13 residues. Trimming stripped 0 bases from V and 4 bases from J, with 6 bases between. The DNA read from the CDR3 is TGTGCCAGCAGTGATGGCAGGGAAGACACCCAGTAC. It encodes CASSDGREDTQY. The full CDR3 protein reads CASSDGREDTQYF.

This clone is classed as large. The genes are named according to mouse. The read finishes 1 residue shy of the CDR3 end, and the germline J gene is used to complete it. The chain couples TRBV26 to TRBJ2-5; maybe TRBD1 (5 bases). The CDR3 is 13 amino acids. Deletions cut 2 bases from V and 4 bases from J, with 7 bases between. In germline, CDR1 is KGHPV, CDR2 FQNQEV (reference sequence). CDR3 DNA (partial): TGTGCCAGCAGTCTGGGACAAAAAGACACCCAGTAC. This translates into CASSLGQKDTQY. The whole CDR3 reads CASSLGQKDTQYF.